This T cell receptor (beta chain) derives from a study of blood T cell repertoires in COVID-19. The overall study: Donors in the United States, Italy and Spain gave samples during acute or convalescent COVID-19. Sources were T cells, B-cell-depleted T cells, or PBMCs; the material itself was cDNA or gDNA.

CDR1 is SGHRS and CDR2 is YFSETQ in the germline V gene. The CDR3 covers 15 residues. V gave up 6 bases and J gave up 5 bases, with 17 bases separating them. Methods used by the authors: The authors estimated nucleated cell counts from reference gene primer amplification. The data were produced by immunoSEQ multiplex PCR, yet TCRdb's version contains in-frame clones alone and is incomplete. V, J and clone size are those of that table, while D and trimming were read from the DNA. Among tens of thousands of clones listed, around 90% were seen once. The source is a man aged 55-75 years with acute or convalescent COVID-19. The source material was peripheral blood. The chain couples TRBV5-1 to TRBJ1-4, with D tentatively TRBD1 (5 bases). The DNA of the CDR3 is TGCGCCAGCACACCTTTCGGGGGTGCCAATGAAAAACTGTTTTTT. Residues: CASTPFGGANEKLFF.